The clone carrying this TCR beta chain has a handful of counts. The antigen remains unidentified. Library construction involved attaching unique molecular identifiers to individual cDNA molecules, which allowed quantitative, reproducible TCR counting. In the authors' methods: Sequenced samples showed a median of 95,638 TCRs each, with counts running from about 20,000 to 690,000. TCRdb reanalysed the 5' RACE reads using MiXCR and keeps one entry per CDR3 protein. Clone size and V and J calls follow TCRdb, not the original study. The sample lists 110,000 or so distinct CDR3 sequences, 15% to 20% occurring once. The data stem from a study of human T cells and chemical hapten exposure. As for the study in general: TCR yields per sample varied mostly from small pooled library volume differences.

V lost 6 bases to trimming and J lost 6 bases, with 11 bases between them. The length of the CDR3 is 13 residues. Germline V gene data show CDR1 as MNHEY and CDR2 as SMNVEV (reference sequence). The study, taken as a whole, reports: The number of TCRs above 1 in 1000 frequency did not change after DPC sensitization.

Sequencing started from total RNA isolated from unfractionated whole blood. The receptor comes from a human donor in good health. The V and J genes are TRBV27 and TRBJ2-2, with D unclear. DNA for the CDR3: TGTGCCAGCAGGACGGGTCTGGCCGGGGAGCTGTTTTTT. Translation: CASRTGLAGELFF.